Sequencing of this T cell receptor beta chain was carried out in a study of blood T cell repertoires in COVID-19. Overall study: The United States, Italy and Spain provided the acute and convalescent COVID-19 samples. From T cells, B-cell-depleted T cells, or PBMCs came the material, which was cDNA or gDNA.

Under the authors' procedure: Estimation of nucleated cell counts relied on the amplification of reference gene primers. Sequenced by immunoSEQ multiplex PCR; TCRdb stores in-frame clones only, minus some. From that table come the V and J calls and clone size; the DNA was used to work out D and trimming. The sample contains 120,000 to 150,000 clones, roughly four fifths of which appear only once. V was shortened by 1 base and J by 13 bases, with 16 bases between the two germline ends. The CDR3 runs 13 residues. Sequences were obtained from peripheral blood. The chain employs TRBV12-3 or TRBV12-4 and TRBJ1-1; the D is unclear. The source is a man older than 75 with acute or convalescent COVID-19. The CDR3 nucleotides are TGTGCCAGCAGTTTAGGTCGTTCTCGACCGGGTTTCTTT. This translates into CASSLGRSRPGFF.